These T cell receptor beta chains were read from a single sample in a study of human T cells and chemical hapten exposure. One entry per CDR3 protein results from TCRdb running MiXCR on the RACE reads. Altogether some 400,000 distinct CDR3 sequences are present, around 5% being singletons, with the ten largest covering approximately 2.3%. Here the sequenced sample was whole blood, taken in connection with sensitization to the hapten diphenylcyclopropenone (DPC). Every receptor here comes from a woman in her forties or fifties with alopecia areata. Some clones in this sample may be carry-over from other donors' samples. Both conserved end residues are part of each CDR3. The D gene is left open where the match is weak. Size values are once, few and many counts, or a class for expanded clones, and some rows have none.

len,abundance,v_gene,j_gene,d_gene,CDR3aa,CDR3nt
16,-,TRBV6-5,TRBJ2-6,-,CASSYSSGSGANVLSF,TGTGCCAGCAGTTACTCCTCGGGCTCCGGGGCCAACGTCCTGTCTTTC
21,few,TRBV21-1,TRBJ1-6,-,CASSKEGPAQDLIDENSPLHF,TGTGCCAGCAGCAAAGAGGGACCGGCACAGGACCTAATTGACGAAAATTCACCCCTCCACTTT
17,many,TRBV7-9,TRBJ2-1,-,CASSHSPGTRGTGEQFF,TGTGCCAGCAGCCATAGCCCCGGGACCAGGGGAACGGGTGAGCAGTTCTTC
16,many,TRBV6-2/TRBV6-3,TRBJ2-1,TRBD2,CASSITSGSSYNEQFF,TGTGCCAGCAGTATCACTAGCGGGAGCTCCTACAATGAGCAGTTCTTC
13,few,TRBV20-1,TRBJ2-1,TRBD2,CSAAGGGYNEQFF,TGCAGTGCGGCGGGAGGGGGGTACAATGAGCAGTTCTTC
13,many,TRBV6-5,TRBJ2-7,-,CASSYSGPYEQYF,TGTGCCAGCAGTTACTCCGGCCCCTACGAGCAGTACTTC
13,many,TRBV28,TRBJ2-7,TRBD1,CASSYGTGGEQYF,TGTGCCAGCAGTTACGGGACAGGGGGCGAGCAGTACTTC
14,-,TRBV10-3,TRBJ2-1,TRBD1,CAISDEGAFNEQFF,TGTGCCATCAGTGATGAGGGGGCCTTCAATGAGCAGTTCTTC
12,-,TRBV10-3,TRBJ2-7,TRBD1,CAVQGVTSEQYF,TGTGCCGTCCAGGGGGTAACCTCCGAGCAGTACTTC
14,many,TRBV4-3,TRBJ2-3,-,CASSPLIASDTQYF,TGCGCCAGCAGCCCCCTAATCGCTAGCGATACGCAGTATTTT
16,-,TRBV2,TRBJ2-3,-,CASSLRPRVETDTQYF,TGTGCCAGCAGTCTCCGTCCACGGGTAGAGACAGATACGCAGTATTTT
15,-,TRBV11-2,TRBJ1-6,-,CASSLEGGNNSPLHF,TGTGCCAGCAGCTTAGAGGGGGGCAATAATTCACCCCTCCACTTT
15,many,TRBV12-5,TRBJ2-2,TRBD1,CASAPGQNFAGELFF,TGTGCTAGTGCCCCGGGACAGAACTTCGCCGGGGAGCTGTTTTTT
13,few,TRBV25-1,TRBJ2-3,-,CASSGWDTDTQYF,TGTGCCAGCAGTGGTTGGGACACAGATACGCAGTATTTT
15,few,TRBV2,TRBJ2-4,TRBD2,CASRLTSGGPNIQYF,TGTGCCAGCAGACTTACTAGCGGGGGGCCAAACATTCAGTACTTC
13,many,TRBV12-3/TRBV12-4,TRBJ1-5,-,CASSFEGVQPQHF,TGTGCCAGCAGTTTCGAGGGGGTGCAGCCCCAGCATTTT
14,-,TRBV27,TRBJ2-1,TRBD2,CASSVAGGNNEQFF,TGTGCCAGCAGTGTAGCGGGGGGTAACAATGAGCAGTTCTTC
15,-,TRBV4-1,TRBJ2-7,TRBD1,CASSPRQGPDHEQYF,TGCGCCAGCAGCCCGCGACAGGGGCCGGACCACGAGCAGTACTTC
14,many,TRBV6-2/TRBV6-3,TRBJ1-1,-,CASSSNPGGTEAFF,TGTGCCAGCAGTTCCAACCCTGGGGGGACTGAAGCTTTCTTT
11,few,TRBV28,TRBJ2-3,TRBD2,CATREADTQYF,TGTGCCACCCGGGAGGCAGATACGCAGTATTTT
16,few,TRBV7-2,TRBJ1-5,-,CASSVTGWGSNQPQHF,TGTGCCAGCAGCGTTACAGGGTGGGGGAGCAATCAGCCCCAGCATTTT
12,-,TRBV6-2/TRBV6-3,TRBJ2-5,-,CASSYERETQYF,TGTGCCAGCAGTTACGAGAGGGAGACCCAGTACTTC
14,few,TRBV29-1,TRBJ2-4,-,CSVETGRQVNIQYF,TGCAGCGTTGAGACTGGGCGGCAGGTTAACATTCAGTACTTC
13,many,TRBV5-4,TRBJ2-5,-,CASSLKGPETQYF,TGTGCCAGCAGCTTGAAGGGTCCAGAGACCCAGTACTTC
17,-,TRBV13,TRBJ2-3,-,CASSSVEGGGGTDTQYF,TGTGCCAGCAGCTCCGTCGAGGGGGGGGGCGGCACAGATACGCAGTATTTT
13,few,TRBV2,TRBJ1-6,-,CASSDREGSPLHF,TGTGCCAGCAGTGACAGGGAAGGGTCACCCCTCCACTTT
14,many,TRBV6-5,TRBJ1-2,-,CASSSDRANYGYTF,TGTGCCAGCAGCTCGGACAGAGCTAACTATGGCTACACCTTC
14,many,TRBV5-1,TRBJ2-3,-,CASSLALGTDTQYF,TGCGCCAGCAGCTTGGCCCTAGGAACAGATACGCAGTATTTT
15,-,TRBV10-3,TRBJ2-4,-,CAISDYGSVKNIQYF,TGTGCCATCAGTGACTACGGGAGTGTCAAAAACATTCAGTACTTC
18,many,TRBV4-2,TRBJ2-2,TRBD1,CASSQGPPGQGSPGELFF,TGTGCCAGCAGCCAAGGACCTCCGGGACAGGGGAGCCCCGGGGAGCTGTTTTTT
14,many,TRBV7-9,TRBJ1-2,-,CASSLTNSNYGYTF,TGTGCCAGCAGCTTAACTAACAGTAACTATGGCTACACCTTC
16,many,TRBV29-1,TRBJ2-1,TRBD2,CSVEASGIGGYNEQFF,TGCAGCGTTGAAGCTAGCGGGATAGGGGGTTACAATGAGCAGTTCTTC
14,many,TRBV6-2/TRBV6-3,TRBJ2-5,TRBD1,CASRRDRGQETQYF,TGTGCCAGCAGAAGGGACAGGGGCCAAGAGACCCAGTACTTC
15,-,TRBV5-1,TRBJ1-5,TRBD1,CASSPGQGMHQPQHF,TGCGCCAGCAGCCCGGGACAGGGGATGCATCAGCCCCAGCATTTT
16,-,TRBV19,TRBJ1-1,TRBD1,CASRRTGGLVSTEAFF,TGTGCCAGTAGGAGGACAGGGGGCTTGGTGTCCACTGAAGCTTTCTTT
14,-,TRBV20-1,TRBJ1-4,TRBD1,CSASRQGREEKLFF,TGCAGTGCAAGTCGACAGGGCCGGGAAGAAAAACTGTTTTTT
14,few,TRBV7-6,TRBJ2-7,-,CASSLVIGGYEQYF,TGTGCCAGCAGCTTAGTGATAGGGGGCTACGAGCAGTACTTC
18,few,TRBV6-1,TRBJ2-1,TRBD1,CASSPGQGAISSYNEQFF,TGTGCCAGCAGTCCGGGACAGGGCGCAATTAGCTCCTACAATGAGCAGTTCTTC
15,many,TRBV10-3,TRBJ1-6,-,CATQGDTQHNSPLHF,TGTGCCACCCAAGGGGACACCCAGCATAATTCACCCCTCCACTTT
12,many,TRBV18,TRBJ1-1,-,CASSPGPRIAFF,TGTGCCAGCTCACCCGGTCCCCGGATCGCTTTCTTT
15,few,TRBV12-3/TRBV12-4,TRBJ2-1,-,CASSFRGSLYNEQFF,TGTGCCAGCAGTTTTAGGGGGTCCCTCTACAATGAGCAGTTCTTC
15,many,TRBV7-8,TRBJ1-2,-,CASSPGGASGYGYTF,TGTGCCAGCAGCCCCGGGGGGGCTTCTGGCTATGGCTACACCTTC
11,many,TRBV7-9,TRBJ1-2,-,CASDTNYGYTF,TGTGCCAGCGATACGAACTATGGCTACACCTTC
14,few,TRBV12-3/TRBV12-4,TRBJ2-2,TRBD2,CASTYSGETGELFF,TGTGCCAGCACCTATAGCGGGGAGACCGGGGAGCTGTTTTTT
12,many,TRBV20-1,TRBJ2-3,TRBD2,CSAREATDTQYF,TGCAGTGCTCGGGAGGCCACAGATACGCAGTATTTT
16,-,TRBV4-1,TRBJ2-3,-,CASSQGTGTSTDTQYF,TGCGCCAGCAGCCAAGGGACTGGAACTAGCACAGATACGCAGTATTTT
18,few,TRBV9,TRBJ1-1,TRBD1,CASSVEGRGQGKNTEAFF,TGTGCCAGCAGCGTAGAGGGCCGGGGACAGGGGAAGAACACTGAAGCTTTCTTT
14,few,TRBV7-9,TRBJ1-1,-,CASSSRELPTEAFF,TGTGCCAGCAGCTCCCGGGAACTACCCACTGAAGCTTTCTTT
13,many,TRBV6-1,TRBJ1-1,-,CASLAGGNTEAFF,TGTGCCAGCCTAGCGGGAGGGAACACTGAAGCTTTCTTT
13,few,TRBV20-1,TRBJ2-1,-,CSASSGPDNEQFF,TGCAGTGCTAGTAGCGGACCCGACAATGAGCAGTTCTTC
15,many,TRBV6-6,TRBJ2-7,TRBD2,CASSYGTGTTYEQYF,TGTGCCAGCAGTTACGGGACGGGGACTACCTACGAGCAGTACTTC
14,few,TRBV20-1,TRBJ1-6,-,CSAREEIYNSPLHF,TGCAGTGCTAGGGAGGAGATCTATAATTCACCCCTCCACTTT
12,many,TRBV20-1,TRBJ2-7,-,CSARKGAYEQYF,TGCAGTGCTAGGAAGGGGGCCTACGAGCAGTACTTC
15,many,TRBV11-2,TRBJ1-1,TRBD1,CASSLSQGAVTEAFF,TGTGCCAGCAGCTTAAGTCAGGGGGCGGTCACTGAAGCTTTCTTT
13,-,TRBV29-1,TRBJ1-6,-,CSVEVGRGSPLHF,TGCAGCGTTGAAGTGGGAAGAGGTTCACCCCTCCACTTT
14,many,TRBV10-1,TRBJ2-1,-,CASSESWLAYEQFF,TGCGCCAGCAGTGAGAGTTGGTTAGCGTATGAGCAGTTCTTC
15,-,TRBV12-5,TRBJ2-3,TRBD1,CASGSGQGNTDTQYF,TGTGCTAGTGGTTCGGGACAGGGGAACACAGATACGCAGTATTTT
14,many,TRBV6-5,TRBJ2-7,TRBD1,CASRRNGQGHEQYF,TGTGCCAGCAGGCGCAATGGACAGGGCCACGAGCAGTACTTC
12,few,TRBV12-3/TRBV12-4,TRBJ1-1,-,CATGIANTEAFF,TGTGCCACCGGGATAGCGAACACTGAAGCTTTCTTT
16,-,TRBV4-1,TRBJ2-2,-,CASSHPGPSNTGELFF,TGCGCCAGCAGCCATCCGGGACCCTCGAACACCGGGGAGCTGTTTTTT